This TCR beta chain appears in the sequencing data of a study of CD8+ T cells in alopecia areata. Documented treatment: oral pan-JAK inhibitor, 5-10 mg twice daily. Those with alopecia areata gave lesional scalp punch biopsies and peripheral blood. Using a FACSAria, the CD4+ and CD8+ T cells were sorted from the PBMCs. The CDR3 is 15 residues long. CDR1 is SGHAT, CDR2 FQNNGV, per germline. The V gene lost 6 bases and the J gene lost 5 bases, with 17 bases spanning the gap. The sequencing template was cDNA reverse transcribed from extracted RNA. Clones were read by immunoSEQ multiplex PCR, and TCRdb kept only the in-frame ones, dropping some. The repertoire holds 90,000 to 120,000 clones, roughly 84% seen once, with less than 30% in the top ten.

The gene calls are TRBV11-2 and TRBJ2-1, with TRBD2 as a possible D gene (6 bases). The material sequenced was CD8+ T cells sorted from blood, taken at week 24, from a patient treated with tofacitinib. The clonotype comes from a human donor with alopecia areata. CDR3 residues: CASSQTGTFNNEQFF. For the CDR3, the DNA is TGTGCCAGCAGTCAGACCGGGACTTTCAACAATGAGCAGTTCTTC.